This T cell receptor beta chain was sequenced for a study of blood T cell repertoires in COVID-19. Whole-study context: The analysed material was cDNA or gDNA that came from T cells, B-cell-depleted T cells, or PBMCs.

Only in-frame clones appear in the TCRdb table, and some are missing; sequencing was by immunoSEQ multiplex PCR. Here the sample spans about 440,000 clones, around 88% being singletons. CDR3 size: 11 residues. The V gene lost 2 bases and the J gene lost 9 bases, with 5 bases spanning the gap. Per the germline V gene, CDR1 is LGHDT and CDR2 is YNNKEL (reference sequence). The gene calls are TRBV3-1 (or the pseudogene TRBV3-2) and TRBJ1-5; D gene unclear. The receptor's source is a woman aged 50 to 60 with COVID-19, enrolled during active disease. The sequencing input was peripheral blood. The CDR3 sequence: CASSQKPPQHF. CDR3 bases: TGTGCCAGCAGCCAAAAGCCGCCCCAGCATTTT.